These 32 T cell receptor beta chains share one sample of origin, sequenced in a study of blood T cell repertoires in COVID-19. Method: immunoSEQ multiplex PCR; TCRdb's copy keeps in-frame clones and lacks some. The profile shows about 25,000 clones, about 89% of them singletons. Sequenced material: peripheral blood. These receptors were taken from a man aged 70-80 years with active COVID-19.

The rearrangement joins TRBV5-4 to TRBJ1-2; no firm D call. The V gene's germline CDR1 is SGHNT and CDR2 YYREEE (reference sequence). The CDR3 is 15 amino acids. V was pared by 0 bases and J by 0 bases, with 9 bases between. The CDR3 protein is CASSLGGGSNYGYTF. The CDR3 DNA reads TGTGCCAGCAGCTTGGGTGGAGGGTCTAACTATGGCTACACCTTC.

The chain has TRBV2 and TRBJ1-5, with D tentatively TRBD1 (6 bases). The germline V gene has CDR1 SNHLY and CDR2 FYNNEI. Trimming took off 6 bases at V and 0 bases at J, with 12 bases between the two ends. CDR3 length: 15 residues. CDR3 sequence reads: CASRGTFDSNQPQHF. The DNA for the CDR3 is TGTGCCAGCAGAGGGACATTCGATAGCAATCAGCCCCAGCATTTT.

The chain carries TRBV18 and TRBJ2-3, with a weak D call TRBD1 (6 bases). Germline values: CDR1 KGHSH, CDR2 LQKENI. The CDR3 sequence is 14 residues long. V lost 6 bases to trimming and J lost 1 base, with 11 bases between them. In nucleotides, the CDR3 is TGTGCCAGCTCGCGGACAGCCCGCACAGATACGCAGTATTTT. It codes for CASSRTARTDTQYF.

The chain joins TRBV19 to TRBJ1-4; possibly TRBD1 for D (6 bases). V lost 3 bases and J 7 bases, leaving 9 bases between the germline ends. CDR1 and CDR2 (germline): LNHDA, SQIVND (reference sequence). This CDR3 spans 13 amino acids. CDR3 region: CASSMGASEKLFF. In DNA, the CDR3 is TGTGCCAGTAGTATGGGGGCTAGTGAAAAACTGTTTTTT.

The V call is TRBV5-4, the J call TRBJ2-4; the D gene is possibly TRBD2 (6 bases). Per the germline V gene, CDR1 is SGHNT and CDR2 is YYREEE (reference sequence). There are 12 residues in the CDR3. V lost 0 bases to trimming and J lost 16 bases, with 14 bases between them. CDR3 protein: CASSLAGGILYF. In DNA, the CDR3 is TGTGCCAGCAGCTTGGCCGGAGGGATTCTATACTTC.

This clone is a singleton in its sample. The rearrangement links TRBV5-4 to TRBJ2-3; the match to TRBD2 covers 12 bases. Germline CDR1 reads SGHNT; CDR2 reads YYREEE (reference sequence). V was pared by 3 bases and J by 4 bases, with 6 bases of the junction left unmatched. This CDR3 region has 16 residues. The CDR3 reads CASSSRTSGEADTQYF. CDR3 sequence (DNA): TGTGCCAGCAGCTCCCGGACTAGCGGGGAGGCAGATACGCAGTATTTT.

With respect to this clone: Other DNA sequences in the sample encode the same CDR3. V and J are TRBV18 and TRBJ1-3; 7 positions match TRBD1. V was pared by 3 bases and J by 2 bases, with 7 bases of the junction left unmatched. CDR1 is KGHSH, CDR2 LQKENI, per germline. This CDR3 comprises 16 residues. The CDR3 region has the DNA TGTGCCAGCTCACCGTCGCGAGGGGGCCCTGGAAACACCATATATTTT. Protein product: CASSPSRGGPGNTIYF.

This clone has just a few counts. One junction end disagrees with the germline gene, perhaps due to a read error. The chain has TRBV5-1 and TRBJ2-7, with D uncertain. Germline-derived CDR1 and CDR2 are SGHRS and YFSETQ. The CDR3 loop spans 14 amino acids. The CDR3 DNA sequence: TGCGCCAGCAGCTTTTATGACACCTCCCACGAGCAGTACTTC. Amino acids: CASSFYDTSHEQYF.

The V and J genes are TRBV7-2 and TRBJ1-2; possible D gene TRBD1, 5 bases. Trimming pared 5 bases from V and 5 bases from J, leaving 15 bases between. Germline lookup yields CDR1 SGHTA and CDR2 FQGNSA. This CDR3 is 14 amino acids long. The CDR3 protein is CASSPTGGPYGYTF. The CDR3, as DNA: TGTGCCAGCAGCCCCACCGGGGGTCCTTATGGCTACACCTTC.

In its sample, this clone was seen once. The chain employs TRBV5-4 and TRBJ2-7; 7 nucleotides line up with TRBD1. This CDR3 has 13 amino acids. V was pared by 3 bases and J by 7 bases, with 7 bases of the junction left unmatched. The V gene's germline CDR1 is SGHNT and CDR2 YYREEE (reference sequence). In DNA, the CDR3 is TGTGCCAGCAGCTCTATTCAGGGGGTAGAGCAGTACTTC. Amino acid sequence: CASSSIQGVEQYF.

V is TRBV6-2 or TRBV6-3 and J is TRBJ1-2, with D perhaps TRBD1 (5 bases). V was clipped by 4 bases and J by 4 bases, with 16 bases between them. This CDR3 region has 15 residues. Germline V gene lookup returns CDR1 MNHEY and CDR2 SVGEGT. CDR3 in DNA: TGTGCCAGCAGTTTTCGGGGGAGCCATGGCTATGGCTACACCTTC. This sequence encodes CASSFRGSHGYGYTF.

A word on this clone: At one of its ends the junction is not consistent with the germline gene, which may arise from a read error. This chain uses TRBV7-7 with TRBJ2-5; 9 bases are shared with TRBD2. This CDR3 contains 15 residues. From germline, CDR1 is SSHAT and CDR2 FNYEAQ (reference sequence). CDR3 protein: CASSLDGLAGETQYF. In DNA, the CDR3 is TGTGCTAGCAGCTTAGACGGGCTAGCGGGGGAGACCCAGTACTTC.

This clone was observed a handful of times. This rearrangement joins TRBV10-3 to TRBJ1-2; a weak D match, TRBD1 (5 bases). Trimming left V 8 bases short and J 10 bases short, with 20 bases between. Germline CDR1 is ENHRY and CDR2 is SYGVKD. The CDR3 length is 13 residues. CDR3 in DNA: TGTGCCATCCAGGGCAGCTCCCTCCAGATCTACACCTTC. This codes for CAIQGSSLQIYTF.

CDR3 DNA sequence: TGTGCCAGCAGGGGACAGGGGTTTGGCTATGGCTACACCTTC. This translates into CASRGQGFGYGYTF. The rearrangement joins TRBV28 to TRBJ1-2; 10 bases are shared with TRBD1. This CDR3 region has 14 residues. Germline V gives CDR1 MDHEN, CDR2 SYDVKM. Unmatched junction bases numbered 5, after V lost 6 bases and J lost 4 bases.

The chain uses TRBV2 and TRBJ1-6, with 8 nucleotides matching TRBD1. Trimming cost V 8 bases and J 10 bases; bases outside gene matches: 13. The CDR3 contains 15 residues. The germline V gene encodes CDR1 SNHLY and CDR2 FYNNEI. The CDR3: CASLRQGLPGSPLHF. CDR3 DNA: TGTGCCAGCCTACGACAGGGGCTCCCGGGGTCACCCCTCCACTTT.

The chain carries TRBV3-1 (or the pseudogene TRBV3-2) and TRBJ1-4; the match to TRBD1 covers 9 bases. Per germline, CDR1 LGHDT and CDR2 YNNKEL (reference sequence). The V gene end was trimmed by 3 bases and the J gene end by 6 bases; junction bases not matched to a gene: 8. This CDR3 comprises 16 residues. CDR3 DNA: TGTGCCAGCAGCCATACGACCGGGACAGGGTATGAAAAACTGTTTTTT. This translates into CASSHTTGTGYEKLFF.

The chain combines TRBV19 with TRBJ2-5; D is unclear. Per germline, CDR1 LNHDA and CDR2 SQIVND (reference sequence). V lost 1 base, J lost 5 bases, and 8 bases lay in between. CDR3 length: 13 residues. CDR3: CASSIGAAETQYF. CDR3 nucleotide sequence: TGTGCCAGTAGTATAGGGGCCGCGGAGACCCAGTACTTC.

Here the CDR3 DNA reads TGTGCCAGCAGTGACCCCCCGACAGGGACCCCCTACAATGAGCAGTTCTTC. This codes for CASSDPPTGTPYNEQFF. The genes are TRBV2 and TRBJ2-1, with 7 bases lining up with TRBD1. This CDR3 comprises 17 residues. Germline V gene data show CDR1 as SNHLY and CDR2 as FYNNEI. V shed 3 bases and J 2 bases; nucleotides not matched to a gene: 10.

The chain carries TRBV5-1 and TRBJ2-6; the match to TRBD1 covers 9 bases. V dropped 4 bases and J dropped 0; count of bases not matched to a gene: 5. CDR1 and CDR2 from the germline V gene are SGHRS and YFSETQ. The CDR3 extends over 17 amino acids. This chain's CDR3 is CASSAGQGSSGANVLTF. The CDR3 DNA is TGCGCCAGCAGCGCGGGACAGGGTTCCTCTGGGGCCAACGTCCTGACTTTC. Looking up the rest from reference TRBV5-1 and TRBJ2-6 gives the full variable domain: KAGVTQTPRYLIKTRGQQVTLSCSPISGHRSVSWYQQTPGQGLQFLFEYFSETQRNKGNFPGRFSGRQFSNSRSEMNVSTLELGDSALYLCASSAGQGSSGANVLTFGAGSRLTVL.

CDR3 protein: CASSQEGFGEGYGYTF. CDR3 in DNA: TGCGCCAGCAGCCAAGAGGGATTCGGGGAAGGCTATGGCTACACCTTC. The chain joins TRBV4-3 to TRBJ1-2; no reliable D call. Germline V gene lookup returns CDR1 LGHNA and CDR2 YSLEER. The CDR3 runs to 16 residues. V shed 0 bases and J shed 4 bases, with 15 bases lying between them.

The CDR3 region has the DNA TGTGCCAGCTCACCAGGTCCAGGGGGAAACTATGGCTACACCTTC. Protein product: CASSPGPGGNYGYTF. J is TRBJ1-2 and V is TRBV18; 7 bases are a match to TRBD1. The germline V gene encodes CDR1 KGHSH and CDR2 LQKENI. The J segment lost 2 bases and the V segment lost 2 bases, leaving 5 bases of the junction unmatched. CDR3 size: 15 residues.

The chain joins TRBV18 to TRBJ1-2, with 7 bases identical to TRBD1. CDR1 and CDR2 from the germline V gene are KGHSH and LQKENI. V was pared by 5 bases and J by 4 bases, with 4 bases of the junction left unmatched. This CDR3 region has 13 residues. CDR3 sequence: CASSVGQPYGYTF. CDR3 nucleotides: TGTGCCAGCTCAGTGGGACAGCCCTATGGCTACACCTTC.

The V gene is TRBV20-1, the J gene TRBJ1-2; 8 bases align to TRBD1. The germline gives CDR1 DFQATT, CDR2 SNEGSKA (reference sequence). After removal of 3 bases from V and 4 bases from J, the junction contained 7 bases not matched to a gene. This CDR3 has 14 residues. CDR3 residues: CSASPMDRAYGYTF. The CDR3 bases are TGCAGTGCTAGTCCCATGGACAGGGCCTATGGCTACACCTTC.

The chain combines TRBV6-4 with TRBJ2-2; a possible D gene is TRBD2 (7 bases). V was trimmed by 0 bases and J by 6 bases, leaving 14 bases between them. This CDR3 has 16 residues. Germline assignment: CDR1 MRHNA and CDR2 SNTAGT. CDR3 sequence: CASSDSPRGASGELFF. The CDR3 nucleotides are TGTGCCAGCAGTGACTCCCCCCGGGGGGCCTCCGGGGAGCTGTTTTTT.

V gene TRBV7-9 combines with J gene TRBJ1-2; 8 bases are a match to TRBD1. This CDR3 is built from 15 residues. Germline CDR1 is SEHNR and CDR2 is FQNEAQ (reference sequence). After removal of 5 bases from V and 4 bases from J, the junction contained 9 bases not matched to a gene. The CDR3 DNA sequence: TGTGCCAGCAGCCTTACAGGGGGTTATGGCTATGGCTACACCTTC. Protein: CASSLTGGYGYGYTF.

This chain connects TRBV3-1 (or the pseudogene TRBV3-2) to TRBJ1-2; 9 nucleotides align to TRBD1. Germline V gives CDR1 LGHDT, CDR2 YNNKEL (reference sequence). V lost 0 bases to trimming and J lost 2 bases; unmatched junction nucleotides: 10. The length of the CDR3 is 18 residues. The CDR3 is CASSQDIQGAFINYGYTF. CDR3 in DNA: TGTGCCAGCAGCCAAGATATACAGGGGGCGTTTATCAACTATGGCTACACCTTC.

The CDR3 protein is CASSLRGISPYEQYF. In DNA, the CDR3 is TGTGCCAGCAGCTTAAGGGGGATTTCACCCTACGAGCAGTACTTC. This chain joins TRBV7-8 and TRBJ2-7, with D maybe TRBD1 (6 bases). The CDR3 is 15 residues long. Trimming removed 2 bases from V and 2 bases from J, with 13 bases in between. Germline CDR1 is SGHVS and CDR2 is FQNEAQ.

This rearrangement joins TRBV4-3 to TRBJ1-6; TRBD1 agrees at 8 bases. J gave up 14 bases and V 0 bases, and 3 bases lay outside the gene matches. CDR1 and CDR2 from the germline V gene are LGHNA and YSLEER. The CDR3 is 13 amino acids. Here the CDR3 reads CASSQDQGATLHF. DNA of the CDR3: TGCGCCAGCAGCCAAGATCAGGGGGCTACCCTCCACTTT.

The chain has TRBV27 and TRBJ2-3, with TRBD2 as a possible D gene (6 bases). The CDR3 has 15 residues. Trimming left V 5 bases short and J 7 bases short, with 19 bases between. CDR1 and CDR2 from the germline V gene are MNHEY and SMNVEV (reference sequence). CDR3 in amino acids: CASSIRDSVLYTQYF. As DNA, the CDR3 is TGTGCCAGCAGTATTAGGGACTCCGTCCTTTATACGCAGTATTTT.

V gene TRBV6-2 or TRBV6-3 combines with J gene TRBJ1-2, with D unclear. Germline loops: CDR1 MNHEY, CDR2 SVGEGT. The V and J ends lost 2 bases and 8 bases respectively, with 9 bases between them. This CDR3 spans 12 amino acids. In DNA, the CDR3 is TGTGCCAGCAGTTACCATCTTCAGGGCTACACCTTC. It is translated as CASSYHLQGYTF.

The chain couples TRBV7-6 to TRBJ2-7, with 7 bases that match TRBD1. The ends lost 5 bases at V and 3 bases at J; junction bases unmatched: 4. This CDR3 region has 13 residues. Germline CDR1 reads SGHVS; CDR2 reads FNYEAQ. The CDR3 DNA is TGTGCCAGCAGCCTACAGGGGAACTACGAGCAGTACTTC. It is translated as CASSLQGNYEQYF.

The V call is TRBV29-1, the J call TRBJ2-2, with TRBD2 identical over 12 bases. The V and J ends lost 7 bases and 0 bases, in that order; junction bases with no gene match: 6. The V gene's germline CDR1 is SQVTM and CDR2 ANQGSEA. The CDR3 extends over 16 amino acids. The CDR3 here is CSGLLAGGPNTGELFF. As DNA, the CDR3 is TGCAGCGGTCTCCTAGCGGGGGGGCCGAACACCGGGGAGCTGTTTTTT.